This TCR beta chain emerged from a study of T cell responses to AZD1222 COVID-19 vaccine. The study's findings and limits: Most donors were white British, females outnumbered males, and clonal diversity was possibly underestimated.

Remarks on this clone: Antigen specificity is unknown.

V was trimmed by 2 bases and J by 7 bases, leaving 14 bases between them. Germline assignment: CDR1 MNHNS and CDR2 SASEGT. The length of the CDR3 is 14 residues. Generated by immunoSEQ multiplex PCR, the TCRdb table keeps only in-frame clones and is missing some. The sample lists approximately 76,000 clones, around 88% occurring once. The material was peripheral blood, obtained on day 0 of AZD1222 vaccination. The source is an adult in good health. This chain joins TRBV6-1 and TRBJ1-2, with a weak D call TRBD1 (6 bases). CDR3 protein: CASSELQGQGGYTF. The CDR3 nucleotides are TGTGCCAGCAGTGAATTGCAGGGGCAGGGTGGCTACACCTTC.